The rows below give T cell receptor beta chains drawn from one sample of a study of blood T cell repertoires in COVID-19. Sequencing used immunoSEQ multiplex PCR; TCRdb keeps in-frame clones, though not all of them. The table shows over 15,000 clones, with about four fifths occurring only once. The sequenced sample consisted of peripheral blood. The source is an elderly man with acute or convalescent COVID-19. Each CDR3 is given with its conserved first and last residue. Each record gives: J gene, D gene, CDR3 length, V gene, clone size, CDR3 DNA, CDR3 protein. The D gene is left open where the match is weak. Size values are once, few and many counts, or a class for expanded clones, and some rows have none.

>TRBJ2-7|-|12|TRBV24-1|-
TGTGCCACCAGTGCCCTAGGGGGCGAGCAGTACTTC
CATSALGGEQYF
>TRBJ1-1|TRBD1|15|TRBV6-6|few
TGTGCCAGCAGAAAAATACAGGGGGCGCCCACTGAAGCTTTCTTT
CASRKIQGAPTEAFF
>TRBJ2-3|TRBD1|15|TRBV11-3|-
TGTGCCAGCAGCAAGACAGGGGCGGTCGCAGATACGCAGTATTTT
CASSKTGAVADTQYF
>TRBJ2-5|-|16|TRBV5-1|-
TGCGCCAGCAGCTTGGGGGTTTCGACACCTCAAGAGACCCAGTACTTC
CASSLGVSTPQETQYF
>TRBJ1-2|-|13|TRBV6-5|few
TGTGCCAGCCGCTCGGTCGGGGGATATGGCTACACCTTC
CASRSVGGYGYTF
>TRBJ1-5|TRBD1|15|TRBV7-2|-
TGTGCCAGCAGCCCCACGGGACAGGGCAATCAGCCCCAGCATTTT
CASSPTGQGNQPQHF
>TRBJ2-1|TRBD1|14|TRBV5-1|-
TGCGCCAGCAGGACCGGAGACAGGGTCTATGAGCAGTTCTTC
CASRTGDRVYEQFF
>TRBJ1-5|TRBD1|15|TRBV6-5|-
TGTGCCAGCAGTTACGGGACAGGGTCGGGTCAGCCCCAGCATTTT
CASSYGTGSGQPQHF
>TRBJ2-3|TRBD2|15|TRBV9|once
TGTGCCAGCAGCCCGGGACTAGCGGGGACAGATACGCAGTATTTT
CASSPGLAGTDTQYF
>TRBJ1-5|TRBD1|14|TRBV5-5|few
TGTGCCAGCAGTTTTACAGGGGGCGGCCAGCCCCAGCATTTT
CASSFTGGGQPQHF
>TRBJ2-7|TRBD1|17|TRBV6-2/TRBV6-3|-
TGTGCCAGCAGTTACCCGACTTCTGGGACAGGGGGGGACGAGCAGTACTTC
CASSYPTSGTGGDEQYF
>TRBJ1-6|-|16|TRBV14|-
TGTGCCAGCAGCCAAGGAGGAGGGGGGGCGATTTCACCCCTCCACTTT
CASSQGGGGAISPLHF
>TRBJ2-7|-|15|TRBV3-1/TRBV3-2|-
TGTGCCAGCAGCCGAGTCGGTATGTCGGGATCCGAGCAGTACTTC
CASSRVGMSGSEQYF
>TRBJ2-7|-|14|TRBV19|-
TGTGCCAGTAGTATAGATCAAGGGACACGAGAGCAGTACTTC
CASSIDQGTREQYF
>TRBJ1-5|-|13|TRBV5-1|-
TGCGCCAGCAGCTTGGACGGTTATCAGCCCCAGCATTTT
CASSLDGYQPQHF
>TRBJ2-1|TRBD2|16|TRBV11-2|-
TGTGCCAGCAGCTTACCTCGGACTAGCGGCTACAATGAGCAGTTCTTC
CASSLPRTSGYNEQFF
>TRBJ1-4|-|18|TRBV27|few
TGTGCCAGCAGTTTAGCCTCCCGGGGGGGGGAGGCTAATGAAAAACTGTTTTTT
CASSLASRGGEANEKLFF
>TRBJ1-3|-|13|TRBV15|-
TGTGCCACCAGCACAGGGGACGGAAACACCATATATTTT
CATSTGDGNTIYF
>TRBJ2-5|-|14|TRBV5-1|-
TGCGCCAGCTCCACCGGGCGGGACCAAGAGACCCAGTACTTC
CASSTGRDQETQYF
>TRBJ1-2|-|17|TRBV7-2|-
TGTGCCAGCAGCTTAGCTGCGGGCCCGTACGCCCCCTATGGCTACACCTTC
CASSLAAGPYAPYGYTF
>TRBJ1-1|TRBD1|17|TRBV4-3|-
TGCGCCAGCAGCCAAGAAAGGTCGGGACAGCCGAACACTGAAGCTTTCTTT
CASSQERSGQPNTEAFF
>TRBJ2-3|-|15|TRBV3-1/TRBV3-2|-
TGTGCCAGCAGCCAGGCCCGGGTCCCCACAGATACGCAGTATTTT
CASSQARVPTDTQYF
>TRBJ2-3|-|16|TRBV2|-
TGTGCCAGCAGTCCTCAACTAGTCTCGGGCACAGATACGCAGTATTTT
CASSPQLVSGTDTQYF
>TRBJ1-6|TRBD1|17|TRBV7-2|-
TGTGCCAGCAGCTTAGATGTAGGGGGCACCTATAATTCACCCCTCCACTTT
CASSLDVGGTYNSPLHF
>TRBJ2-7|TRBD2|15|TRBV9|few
TGTGCCAGCAGCGTGGGACCGGGACTAGCCTACGAGCAGTACTTC
CASSVGPGLAYEQYF
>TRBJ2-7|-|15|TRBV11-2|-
TGTGCCAGCAGCTTAGATCAAGGCAGGGGAGAAGGGCAGTACTTC
CASSLDQGRGEGQYF
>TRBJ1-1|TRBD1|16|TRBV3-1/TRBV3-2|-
TGTGCCAGCAGCCAAAAACGGGACAGGGGCGGCGGTGAAGCTTTCTTT
CASSQKRDRGGGEAFF
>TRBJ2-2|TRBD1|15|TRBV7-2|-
TGTGCCAGCAGCCCGCGGACAGGGGGGACCGGGGAGCTGTTTTTT
CASSPRTGGTGELFF
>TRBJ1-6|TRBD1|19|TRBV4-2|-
TGTGCCAGCAGCCAAGAGGCCAAAGGAACAGGGGTTTTTAATTCACCCCTCCACTTT
CASSQEAKGTGVFNSPLHF
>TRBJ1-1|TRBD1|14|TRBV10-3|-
TGTGCCATCGGCCAGGGGGCAGGGAACACTGAAGCTTTCTTT
CAIGQGAGNTEAFF
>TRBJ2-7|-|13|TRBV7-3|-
TGTGCCAGCAGCTTAGCTAATTCCTACGAGCAGTACTTC
CASSLANSYEQYF
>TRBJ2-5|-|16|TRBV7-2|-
TGTGCCAGCAGACATTATAGCAGAGGTGGGGAGGAGACCCAGTACTTC
CASRHYSRGGEETQYF
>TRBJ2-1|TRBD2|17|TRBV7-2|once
TGTGCCAGCAGCTTAGCACCGGGACTAGCGGGGAACAATGAGCAGTTCTTC
CASSLAPGLAGNNEQFF
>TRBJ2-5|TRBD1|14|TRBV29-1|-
TGCAGCGTCCCGGGACAGGGGTTCCACGAGACCCAGTACTTC
CSVPGQGFHETQYF
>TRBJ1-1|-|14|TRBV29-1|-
TGCAGCGTTGATAGGAGGGCCCCGAACACTGAAGCTTTCTTT
CSVDRRAPNTEAFF
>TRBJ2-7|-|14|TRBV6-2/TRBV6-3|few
TGTGCCAGCAGTTACGGAGGGTCGCTCTACGAGCAGTACTTC
CASSYGGSLYEQYF
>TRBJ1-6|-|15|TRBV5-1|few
TGCGCCAGCGGCAGGGAAGGGGCCTATAATTCACCCCTCCACTTT
CASGREGAYNSPLHF
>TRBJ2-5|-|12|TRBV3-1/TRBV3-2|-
TGTGCCAGCAGCCGCGCTGAAGAGACCCAGTACTTC
CASSRAEETQYF
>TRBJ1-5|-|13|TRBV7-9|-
TGTGCCAGCAGCTTACAGGGTACTCAGCCCCAGCATTTT
CASSLQGTQPQHF
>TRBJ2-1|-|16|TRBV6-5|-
TGTGCCAGCAGTTACGTCCCCATGAGCTCCTACAATGAGCAGTTCTTC
CASSYVPMSSYNEQFF
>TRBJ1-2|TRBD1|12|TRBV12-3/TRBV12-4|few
TGTGCCAGCAGGGACAGGGCTAATGGCTACACCTTC
CASRDRANGYTF
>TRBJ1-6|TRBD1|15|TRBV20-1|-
TGCAGTGCTAGTCCTGGGACAGGGGCAGATTCACCCCTCCACTTT
CSASPGTGADSPLHF
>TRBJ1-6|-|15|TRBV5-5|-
TGTGCCAGCAGCTTGCCCGGGACAAGCAATTCACCCCTCCACTTT
CASSLPGTSNSPLHF
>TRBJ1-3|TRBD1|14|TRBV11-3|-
TGTGCCAGCAGCTTCGGACAGGGTAGAAACACCATATATTTT
CASSFGQGRNTIYF
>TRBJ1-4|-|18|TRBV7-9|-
TGTGCCAGCAGCTTAGCGTCGGGGGGGTTTGCAACTAATGAAAAACTGTTTTTT
CASSLASGGFATNEKLFF
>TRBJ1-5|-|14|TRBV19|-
TGTGCCAGTAACGTTAGGGGGTCCTCTCAGCCCCAGCATTTT
CASNVRGSSQPQHF
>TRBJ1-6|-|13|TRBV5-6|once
TGTGCCAGCAGCTTGTCATATAATTCACCCCTCCACTTT
CASSLSYNSPLHF
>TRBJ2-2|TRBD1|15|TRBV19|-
TGTGCCAGTAGTGGACAGGGGGCGTACACCGGGGAGCTGTTTTTT
CASSGQGAYTGELFF
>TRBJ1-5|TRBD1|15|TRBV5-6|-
TGTGCCAGCAGCTTCCGGACAGGGAAGGGGCAGCCCCAGCATTTT
CASSFRTGKGQPQHF
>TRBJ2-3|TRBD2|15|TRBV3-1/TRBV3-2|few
TGTGCCAGCAGCCTAGCGGGGGGTGGGCCAGATACGCAGTATTTT
CASSLAGGGPDTQYF
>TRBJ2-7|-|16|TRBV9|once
TGTGCCAGCAGCTCGGGGTGGTCAGCCTTCTTAGGCGAGCAGTACTTC
CASSSGWSAFLGEQYF
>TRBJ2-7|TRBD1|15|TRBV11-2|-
TGTGCCAGCAGCGCCTCAGGACAGGGGTCCCCCCGGCAGTACTTC
CASSASGQGSPRQYF
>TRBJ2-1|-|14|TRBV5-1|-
TGCGCCAGCAGCTTGGCCTCAGGGGCGAATGAGCAGTTCTTC
CASSLASGANEQFF
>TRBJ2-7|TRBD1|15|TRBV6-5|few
TGTGCCAGCAGTCAGACAGGGGAAGTACCCTACGAGCAGTACTTC
CASSQTGEVPYEQYF
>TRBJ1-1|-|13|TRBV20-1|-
TGCAGTGCTAGTGGGTCATTACTACTTGAAGCTTTCTTT
CSASGSLLLEAFF
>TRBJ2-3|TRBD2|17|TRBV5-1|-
TGCGCCAGCAGCTCGGCACTAGCGGGCGGCGGCACAGATACGCAGTATTTT
CASSSALAGGGTDTQYF
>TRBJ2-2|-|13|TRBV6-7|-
TGTGCCAGCAGCCACAAGGGGAACGGGGAGCTGTTTTTT
CASSHKGNGELFF
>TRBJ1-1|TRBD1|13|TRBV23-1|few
TGCGCCAGCAGGGACAGGGCTAACACTGAAGCTTTCTTT
CASRDRANTEAFF
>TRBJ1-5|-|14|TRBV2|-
TGTGCCAGCAACAGCCAGGGTAACAATCAGCCCCAGCATTTT
CASNSQGNNQPQHF
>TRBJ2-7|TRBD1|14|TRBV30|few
TGTGCCTGGGCTGCGGGACAGGGCATTTACGAGCAGTACTTC
CAWAAGQGIYEQYF